Sequencing of this T cell receptor beta chain was carried out in a study of CD8 T cells in Susac syndrome. Overall study: Patients with Susac syndrome were, at the time of blood collection, therapy-naive, maintained on corticosteroids, or maintained on intravenous immunoglobulin alone.

About this clonotype: Antigen unknown.

Whole-study findings and limits: The number of Susac-specific public clones found was more than 15 in total CD8+ repertoires and several in CD8+ TEMRA repertoires.

Random hexamers were used to reverse transcribe about 0.5 to 1 ug of RNA. Amplification of TCR beta CDR3 across 54 Vbeta and 13 Jbeta was performed with immunoSEQ multiplex PCR. TCRdb itself ran the immunoSEQ multiplex PCR reads through MiXCR, one entry per CDR3 protein. The table lists fewer than 85,000 distinct CDR3 sequences, approximately 95% of them singletons. TCR beta from blood CD8+ and CD4+ T cells was sequenced. J lost 11 bases, V lost 4 bases, and 6 bases had no gene match. From germline, CDR1 is SGHNT and CDR2 YYREEE (reference sequence). This CDR3 spans 12 amino acids. Sequences were obtained from CD8+ T cells from PBMCs. The source of this sequence is a human donor with Susac syndrome. This chain connects TRBV5-4 to TRBJ2-3; 8 nucleotides match TRBD2. This CDR3 reads CASSPTSVKQYF. The CDR3 DNA sequence: TGTGCCAGCAGCCCGACTAGCGTCAAGCAGTATTTT.